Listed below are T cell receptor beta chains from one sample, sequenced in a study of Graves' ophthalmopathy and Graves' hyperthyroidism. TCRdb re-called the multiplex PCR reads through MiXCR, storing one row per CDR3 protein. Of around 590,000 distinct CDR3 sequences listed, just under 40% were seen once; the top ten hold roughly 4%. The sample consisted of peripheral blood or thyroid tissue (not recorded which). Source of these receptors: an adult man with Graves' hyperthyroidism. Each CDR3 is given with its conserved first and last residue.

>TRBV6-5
CASRGVGRAAYEQYF
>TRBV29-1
CSVLGTGTQYF
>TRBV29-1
CSVTGTGTEAFF
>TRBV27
CASSLLSTDTQYF
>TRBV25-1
CASSVPGQGSGTQYF
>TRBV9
CASSVGSGVNYGYTF
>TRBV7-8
CASSLPDRGETQYF
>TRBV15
CATSRDPGTANTGELFF
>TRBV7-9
CASSLSGVTSADTQYF
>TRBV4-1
CASSQVGTNTEQYF
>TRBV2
CASSPTVATNEKLFF
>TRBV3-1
CASSRGQVYNPPLHF
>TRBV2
CASSGRGGTGNQPQHF
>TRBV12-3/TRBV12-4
CASSLGARGGTQYF
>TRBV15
CATSRRVGANVLTF
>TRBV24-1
CATSDGGLATEAFF
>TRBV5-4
CASRWFDSYEQYF
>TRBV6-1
CASSLGYSYEQYF
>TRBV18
CASSPRQEIAEQYF
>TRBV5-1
CASSLSSGGPSSYEQYF
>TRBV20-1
CSARRFSNTEAFF
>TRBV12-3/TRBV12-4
CASSPHHRGEGETQYF
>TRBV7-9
CASSPLPGIAGVDEQYF
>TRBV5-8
CASSLPGVLALEETQYF
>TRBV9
CASSVGLAGEAGELFF
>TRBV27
CASGWGGLAGTYEQYF
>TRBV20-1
CSARDGAGANVLTF
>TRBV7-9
CASSLFGENTEAFF
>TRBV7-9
CASSLGTRLNF
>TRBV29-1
CSVEEGEDTQYF
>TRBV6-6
CASSPRRGLDTQYF